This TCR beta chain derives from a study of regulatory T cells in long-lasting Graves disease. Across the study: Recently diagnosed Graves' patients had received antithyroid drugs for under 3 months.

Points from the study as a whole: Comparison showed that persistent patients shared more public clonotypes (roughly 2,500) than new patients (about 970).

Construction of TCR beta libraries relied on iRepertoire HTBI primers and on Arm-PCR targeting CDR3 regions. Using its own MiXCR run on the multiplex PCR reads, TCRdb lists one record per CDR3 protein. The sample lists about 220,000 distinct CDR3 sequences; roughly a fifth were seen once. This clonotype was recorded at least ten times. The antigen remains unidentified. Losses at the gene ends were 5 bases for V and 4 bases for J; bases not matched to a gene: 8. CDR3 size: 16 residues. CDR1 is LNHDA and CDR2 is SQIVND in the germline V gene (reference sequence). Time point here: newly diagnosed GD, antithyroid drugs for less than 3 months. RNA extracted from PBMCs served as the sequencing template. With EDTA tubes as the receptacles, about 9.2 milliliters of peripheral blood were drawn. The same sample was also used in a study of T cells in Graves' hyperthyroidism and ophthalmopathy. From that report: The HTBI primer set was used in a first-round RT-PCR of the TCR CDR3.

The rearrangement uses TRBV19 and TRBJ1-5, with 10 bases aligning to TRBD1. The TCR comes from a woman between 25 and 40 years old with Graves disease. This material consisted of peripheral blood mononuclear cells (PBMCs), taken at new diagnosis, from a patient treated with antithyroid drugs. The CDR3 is CASSVTGTGANQPQHF. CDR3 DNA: TGTGCCAGTAGTGTAACCGGGACAGGGGCGAATCAGCCCCAGCATTTT.